Below are 26 T cell receptor beta chains sequenced from a single sample in a study of shared clonotypes between healthy human individuals. Only in-frame clones appear in the TCRdb table, and some are missing; sequencing was by immunoSEQ multiplex PCR. The data show approximately 1,000,000 clones, 75% to 85% seen once. The sample was memory CD4+ T cells from PBMCs. Subset denoted: CD45RA-negative fraction. These receptors all come from a man younger than 30 in good health. Some clones in this sample may be carry-over from other donors' samples.

This sequence joins TRBV5-1 and TRBJ2-1; 8 bases agree with TRBD1. The CDR3 loop spans 15 amino acids. Losses at the gene ends were 1 base for V and 6 bases for J; bases not matched to a gene: 6. CDR1 is SGHRS and CDR2 is YFSETQ in the germline V gene. The CDR3 coding sequence is TGCGCCAGCAGCTTGTATGGACAGGGAGGCAATGAGCAGTTCTTC. It codes for CASSLYGQGGNEQFF.

This chain links TRBV28 with TRBJ1-3; a weak D match, TRBD1 (6 bases). Germline V gene data show CDR1 as MDHEN and CDR2 as SYDVKM. The CDR3 runs 13 residues. Trimming pared 4 bases from V and 4 bases from J, leaving 8 bases between. As DNA, the CDR3 is TGTGCCAGCAGTTCTGGGACAGGAAACACCATATATTTT. Residues: CASSSGTGNTIYF.

This clone appeared a few times. In DNA form, the CDR3 reads TGCGCCAGCAGCCCGTCTAGCGGGAGGAACTACGAGCAGTACTTC. Encoded protein: CASSPSSGRNYEQYF. The genes are TRBV5-1 and TRBJ2-7; 11 bases agree with TRBD2. V dropped 4 bases and J dropped 3; count of bases not matched to a gene: 6. Germline assignment: CDR1 SGHRS and CDR2 YFSETQ. The CDR3 runs 15 residues.

V and J are TRBV5-1 and TRBJ1-4; no clear D gene. V lost 1 base to trimming and J lost 3 bases, with 4 bases between them. The CDR3 totals 13 residues. Germline values: CDR1 SGHRS, CDR2 YFSETQ. The chain's CDR3 is CASSLIPNEKLFF. The CDR3 coding sequence is TGCGCCAGCAGCTTGATACCTAATGAAAAACTGTTTTTT.

The chain combines TRBV7-3 with TRBJ1-1; D is undetermined. The V end lost 5 bases, the J end lost 5 bases, and 12 bases lay between the germline ends. Germline CDR1 SGHTA, CDR2 FQGTGA. The CDR3 has 13 residues. The CDR3 sequence is CASSPQVGTEAFF. CDR3 coding DNA: TGTGCCAGCAGCCCCCAAGTTGGGACTGAAGCTTTCTTT.

The chain is built from TRBV6-5 and TRBJ1-1; D might be TRBD1 (6 bases). The V gene's germline CDR1 is MNHEY and CDR2 SVGAGI. The CDR3 runs 14 residues. V lost 7 bases and J 4 bases, leaving 16 bases between the germline ends. CDR3 in amino acids: CASTQGQGTTEAFF. The CDR3 bases are TGTGCCAGCACCCAAGGGCAGGGGACCACTGAAGCTTTCTTT.

The rearrangement joins TRBV28 to TRBJ1-1, with D unresolved. The V end was cut by 6 bases, the J end by 3 bases, with 14 bases between. Germline V gives CDR1 MDHEN, CDR2 SYDVKM. CDR3 size: 14 residues. CDR3 residues: CASRPPGWDTEAFF. In DNA, the CDR3 is TGTGCCAGCAGGCCCCCGGGGTGGGACACTGAAGCTTTCTTT.

This clone was seen a single time. J is TRBJ2-5 and V is TRBV4-2; tentative D call: TRBD1 (5 bases). CDR3 length equals 12 residues. V shed 4 bases and J shed 6 bases, with 9 bases lying between them. The germline gives CDR1 LGHNA, CDR2 YNFKEQ. For the CDR3, the DNA is TGTGCCAGCAGCCCCCTGGGGCAGACCCAGTACTTC. Translated: CASSPLGQTQYF.

The chain has TRBV27 and TRBJ1-2, with D possibly being TRBD1 (6 bases). The CDR3 extends over 15 amino acids. V lost 3 bases, J lost 8 bases, and 19 bases lay in between. Germline CDR1 and CDR2: MNHEY and SMNVEV (reference sequence). CDR3 region: CASSFGSGGQGGYTF. The CDR3 DNA reads as TGTGCCAGCAGTTTTGGGTCGGGGGGGCAAGGAGGCTACACCTTC.

The V call is TRBV10-3, the J call TRBJ2-7, with TRBD2 as a possible D gene (5 bases). V was cut by 6 bases and J by 1 base, with 13 bases left in between. Germline V gene sequence: CDR1 ENHRY, CDR2 SYGVKD. This CDR3 region has 14 residues. CDR3 residues: CAIRGWEPSYEQYF. CDR3 DNA: TGTGCCATCAGGGGTTGGGAGCCTTCCTACGAGCAGTACTTC.

The chain is built from TRBV11-2 and TRBJ2-2; a weak D match, TRBD2 (7 bases). V shed 9 bases and J shed 3 bases, with 23 bases lying between them. This CDR3 has 17 residues. Germline V gene sequence: CDR1 SGHAT, CDR2 FQNNGV. The CDR3 here is CASASGHLGGDTGELFF. CDR3 nucleotide sequence: TGTGCCAGTGCCTCGGGACACCTGGGGGGGGACACCGGGGAGCTGTTTTTT.

This chain connects TRBV30 to TRBJ2-5; D gene uncertain. The CDR3 covers 11 residues. Germline values: CDR1 GTSNPN, CDR2 SVGIG (reference sequence). V dropped 0 bases and J dropped 7 bases, with 6 bases sitting between them. CDR3 DNA sequence: TGTGCCTGGAGTGTCTTTGGGACCCAGTACTTC. It specifies CAWSVFGTQYF.

The V and J genes are TRBV5-5 and TRBJ1-1; TRBD1 might be the D (6 bases). Germline CDR1 and CDR2: SGHKS and YYEKEE (reference sequence). V was pared by 0 bases and J by 1 base, with 10 bases between. The CDR3 has 15 residues. The CDR3 loop is CASSLEGVRNTEAFF. The DNA for the CDR3 is TGTGCCAGCAGCTTGGAGGGGGTTAGGAACACTGAAGCTTTCTTT.

The chain is built from TRBV4-2 and TRBJ1-3, with D possibly TRBD1 on 5 matching bases. The CDR3 has 16 amino acids. CDR1 LGHNA and CDR2 YNFKEQ come from the germline V gene. Trimming stripped 2 bases from V and 4 bases from J, with 15 bases between. The CDR3 sequence: CASSQKSGGRGNTIYF. The CDR3 nucleotides read TGTGCCAGCAGCCAAAAATCGGGGGGTAGGGGAAACACCATATATTTT.

This clone was counted a few times. This sample also contains other DNA sequences that code for the same CDR3. The J gene is TRBJ2-7, the V gene TRBV7-2; 7 bases are a match to TRBD2. Losses at the gene ends were 6 bases for V and 0 bases for J; bases not matched to a gene: 8. The length of the CDR3 is 15 residues. Looked up from germline, CDR1 is SGHTA and CDR2 is FQGNSA. The CDR3 bases are TGTGCCAGCAGTTCCAGCGGGACCCGCTCCTACGAGCAGTACTTC. Protein sequence: CASSSSGTRSYEQYF.

This chain links TRBV5-4 with TRBJ1-1, with D tentatively TRBD1 (6 bases). V was shortened by 3 bases and J by 0 bases, with 9 bases between the two germline ends. The CDR3 runs to 14 residues. Germline V lookup: CDR1 SGHNT, CDR2 YYREEE (reference sequence). The CDR3 DNA reads as TGTGCCAGCAGCTGGGGGGCCATGAACACTGAAGCTTTCTTT. This sequence encodes CASSWGAMNTEAFF.

The rearrangement links TRBV5-6 to TRBJ2-1; D gene unclear. Trimming took off 0 bases at V and 5 bases at J, with 3 bases between the two ends. Germline V gene data show CDR1 as SGHDT and CDR2 as YYEEEE. CDR3 length: 12 amino acids. The CDR3 coding sequence is TGTGCCAGCAGCTTGGTAGACAATGAGCAGTTCTTC. This translates into CASSLVDNEQFF. Drawing the rest from reference TRBV5-6 and TRBJ2-1, the complete variable domain is DAGVTQSPTHLIKTRGQQVTLRCSPKSGHDTVSWYQQALGQGPQFIFQYYEEEERQRGNFPDRFSGHQFPNYSSELNVNALLLGDSALYLCASSLVDNEQFFGPGTRLTVL.

This clone was detected only once. The chain employs TRBV11-3 and TRBJ2-3; a weak D match, TRBD2 (5 bases). V lost 5 bases to trimming and J lost 1 base, with 7 bases between them. CDR1 is SGHNT and CDR2 is YENEEA in the germline V gene. This CDR3 is built from 13 residues. The CDR3 sequence: CASSAGGTDTQYF. CDR3 in DNA: TGTGCCAGCAGCGCCGGGGGCACAGATACGCAGTATTTT.

The chain combines TRBV1 with TRBJ2-5; the table's D call TRBD2 went unverified against the DNA. TRBV1 is a documented pseudogene. This CDR3 spans 18 amino acids. CDR3 nucleotides: TGCACCAGCAGCCAAGAGAAAAGGGAGTGCGTACCACAAGAGACCCAGTACTTC. It is translated as CTSSQEKRECVPQETQYF.

The V and J genes are TRBV4-3 and TRBJ2-1; 9 positions agree with TRBD1. V dropped 3 bases and J dropped 0; count of bases not matched to a gene: 0. This CDR3 spans 15 amino acids. The germline V gene encodes CDR1 LGHNA and CDR2 YSLEER. CDR3 bases: TGCGCCAGCAGCCAGACAGGGGGCTCCTACAATGAGCAGTTCTTC. This gives the protein CASSQTGGSYNEQFF.

This chain links TRBV6-5 with TRBJ1-4; D is undetermined. CDR3 length: 13 residues. Trimming shortened V by 9 bases and J by 3 bases, and 11 bases separated the two germline ends. CDR1 is MNHEY and CDR2 is SVGAGI in the germline V gene. Here the CDR3 DNA reads TGTGCCAGACCCCGTTGGTCTAATGAAAAACTGTTTTTT. Translating it yields CARPRWSNEKLFF.

V usage is TRBV18 and J usage is TRBJ2-5; TRBD2 matches at 10 bases. V dropped 5 bases and J dropped 1; count of bases not matched to a gene: 10. Germline V gives CDR1 KGHSH, CDR2 LQKENI. CDR3 length equals 17 residues. The DNA for the CDR3 is TGTGCCAGCTCAATTTACCGACCTAGCGGGAGCCAAGAGACCCAGTACTTC. Encoded protein: CASSIYRPSGSQETQYF.

The sample holds one count of this clone. The chain couples TRBV18 to TRBJ2-7; 7 bases map to TRBD1. Germline lookup yields CDR1 KGHSH and CDR2 LQKENI. V was clipped by 2 bases and J by 5 bases; unmatched bases: 12. The CDR3 contains 16 residues. CDR3 sequence reads: CASSPDGAGGMDEQYF. CDR3 DNA sequence: TGTGCCAGCTCACCAGACGGGGCAGGGGGAATGGACGAGCAGTACTTC.

The rearrangement uses TRBV7-9 and TRBJ2-7; D unresolved. The CDR3 sequence is 14 residues long. Between the trimmed V and J ends, which lost 4 bases and 5 bases, there was a span of 15 bases. Germline V gives CDR1 SEHNR, CDR2 FQNEAQ (reference sequence). CDR3: CASSSFDNSNEQYF. CDR3 nucleotides: TGTGCCAGCAGCTCCTTCGACAACAGCAACGAGCAGTACTTC. The full variable domain, completed using reference TRBV7-9 and TRBJ2-7, is DTGVSQNPRHKITKRGQNVTFRCDPISEHNRLYWYRQTLGQGPEFLTYFQNEAQLEKSRLLSDRFSAERPKGSFSTLEIQRTEQGDSAMYLCASSSFDNSNEQYFGPGTRLTVT.

For this clone: The same CDR3 can be traced to other DNA sequences in this sample. The V and J genes are TRBV19 and TRBJ2-7, with 9 bases aligning to TRBD1. The V gene's germline CDR1 is LNHDA and CDR2 SQIVND (reference sequence). V gave up 3 bases and J gave up 4 bases; unmatched junction bases: 7. The CDR3 runs 15 residues. This CDR3 is CASSIAGQGGYEQYF. In DNA, the CDR3 is TGTGCCAGTAGTATCGCGGGACAGGGTGGTTACGAGCAGTACTTC.

The chain combines TRBV19 with TRBJ1-2; a weak D match, TRBD1 (5 bases). The length of the CDR3 is 15 residues. CDR1 and CDR2 (germline): LNHDA, SQIVND (reference sequence). V lost 9 bases and J lost 2, with 19 bases in between. The CDR3 DNA reads TGTGCCAGCAGTCCCCAAGGGGCTGGGAACTATGGCTACACCTTC. As protein: CASSPQGAGNYGYTF.